These T cell receptor beta chains were read from a single sample in a study of somatic mutations in cytotoxic T cells in rheumatoid arthritis. Here immunoSEQ multiplex PCR was the method, and the copy in TCRdb shows in-frame clones only, minus some. The sample has approximately 20,000 clones; over 75% are singletons. Material: CD8+ T cells sorted from blood. These receptors were collected from a woman in her 50s in good health. Each CDR3 is given without its conserved first and last residue. A D gene is named only where the DNA matches it firmly.

j_call: TRBJ2-1
d_call: .
v_call: TRBV6-5
cdr3_aa: ASRGRGASYNEQF

j_call: TRBJ2-1
d_call: TRBD2
v_call: TRBV6-4
cdr3_aa: ASSTLAGSYNEQF

j_call: TRBJ1-4
d_call: .
v_call: TRBV5-1
cdr3_aa: ASSFEGATEKLF

j_call: TRBJ1-1
d_call: .
v_call: TRBV6-7
cdr3_aa: APLRGSEAF

j_call: TRBJ2-3
d_call: .
v_call: TRBV28
cdr3_aa: ASSFPSSTDTQY

j_call: TRBJ2-3
d_call: .
v_call: TRBV6-4
cdr3_aa: ASSDSFRVGTDTQY

j_call: TRBJ2-1
d_call: TRBD2
v_call: TRBV9
cdr3_aa: ASSPTAGGYNEQF

j_call: TRBJ1-4
d_call: TRBD1
v_call: TRBV18
cdr3_aa: ASSPTGGVFEKLF

j_call: TRBJ2-1
d_call: TRBD1
v_call: TRBV6-5
cdr3_aa: ASSYTGQVINEQF

j_call: TRBJ1-1
d_call: .
v_call: TRBV14
cdr3_aa: ASSQRQPNTEAF

j_call: TRBJ2-7
d_call: .
v_call: TRBV27
cdr3_aa: ASSLTGDLL

j_call: TRBJ2-7
d_call: .
v_call: TRBV29-1
cdr3_aa: SVETGEVDEQY

j_call: TRBJ1-3
d_call: .
v_call: TRBV27
cdr3_aa: ASSRNSGNTIY

j_call: TRBJ2-7
d_call: TRBD1
v_call: TRBV30
cdr3_aa: AWAPGQGAEQY

j_call: TRBJ2-1
d_call: .
v_call: TRBV29-1
cdr3_aa: SVEYRSYNEQF

j_call: TRBJ2-4
d_call: TRBD2
v_call: TRBV4-1
cdr3_aa: ASSQDAGGSKNIQY

j_call: TRBJ2-5
d_call: .
v_call: TRBV5-1
cdr3_aa: ASSLDETQY

j_call: TRBJ1-1
d_call: .
v_call: TRBV6-5
cdr3_aa: ASSLQIYTEAF

j_call: TRBJ2-7
d_call: .
v_call: TRBV29-1
cdr3_aa: SVVLGDSYEQY

j_call: TRBJ2-7
d_call: .
v_call: TRBV9
cdr3_aa: ASSVDTEGGNYEQY

j_call: TRBJ2-6
d_call: .
v_call: TRBV6-5
cdr3_aa: ASSYVFSGANVLT

j_call: TRBJ2-7
d_call: .
v_call: TRBV5-5
cdr3_aa: ASSLGSGEQY

j_call: TRBJ2-7
d_call: .
v_call: TRBV9
cdr3_aa: ASSVETGSSYEQY

j_call: TRBJ2-4
d_call: TRBD2
v_call: TRBV2
cdr3_aa: ASIVGGGVQT

j_call: TRBJ2-7
d_call: .
v_call: TRBV7-9
cdr3_aa: ASSPGGYEQY

j_call: TRBJ2-7
d_call: .
v_call: TRBV6-5
cdr3_aa: ASRIDTYYEQY

j_call: TRBJ1-5
d_call: .
v_call: TRBV6-6
cdr3_aa: ASTPPGDIDQPQH

j_call: TRBJ1-4
d_call: .
v_call: TRBV7-9
cdr3_aa: ASSPSGTNEKLF

j_call: TRBJ2-5
d_call: TRBD1
v_call: TRBV6-6
cdr3_aa: ASSYVQGVETQY

j_call: TRBJ2-7
d_call: TRBD2
v_call: TRBV28
cdr3_aa: ASRNSGGAYEQY

j_call: TRBJ1-5
d_call: .
v_call: TRBV5-8
cdr3_aa: ATSRRLTDQPQH

j_call: TRBJ1-1
d_call: .
v_call: TRBV6-4
cdr3_aa: ASTLGEAF

j_call: TRBJ1-1
d_call: .
v_call: TRBV19
cdr3_aa: ASRGMNTEAF

j_call: TRBJ2-7
d_call: .
v_call: TRBV25-1
cdr3_aa: ASSPGPREQY